Below are 3 T cell receptor beta chains sequenced from a single sample in a study of shared clonotypes between healthy human individuals. Assay used: immunoSEQ multiplex PCR; TCRdb lists only in-frame clones, some missing. The table includes 2 million to 2.5 million clones, under 95% detected once. Sequencing used naive CD4+ T cells from PBMCs. Noted subset: CD45RA+ positively selected. The receptors originated from a man younger than 35 in good health. Some clones in this sample may be carry-over from other donors' samples.

This clone was counted once. CDR3 bases: TGTGCCTGGAGTTACAGGTTAAATGAAAAACTGTTTTTT. Protein: CAWSYRLNEKLFF. The chain is built from TRBV30 and TRBJ1-4; D perhaps matches TRBD1 (5 bases). This CDR3 contains 13 residues. CDR1 GTSNPN and CDR2 SVGIG come from the germline V gene (reference sequence). V dropped 2 bases and J dropped 5 bases, with 9 bases sitting between them.

This clone was observed a few times. The same CDR3 also results from other DNA sequences found in this sample. The chain couples TRBV5-8 to TRBJ1-4; D is possibly TRBD1 (5 bases). V gave up 4 bases and J gave up 7 bases, with 14 bases separating them. The CDR3 spans 14 residues. Germline loops: CDR1 SGHTS, CDR2 YDEGEE. The DNA for the CDR3 is TGTGCCAGCAGCCTGGGGGGAGATGGTGAAAAACTGTTTTTT. This sequence encodes CASSLGGDGEKLFF.

This chain links TRBV9 with TRBJ2-1, with 8 bases that match TRBD2. Trimming at V came to 0 bases and at J to 2 bases, leaving 4 bases not matched to a gene. Germline V lookup: CDR1 SGDLS, CDR2 YYNGEE. The CDR3 has 16 amino acids. CDR3 bases: TGTGCCAGCAGCGTAGCGGGCGGGAGGACCTACAATGAGCAGTTCTTC. Translation gives CASSVAGGRTYNEQFF.